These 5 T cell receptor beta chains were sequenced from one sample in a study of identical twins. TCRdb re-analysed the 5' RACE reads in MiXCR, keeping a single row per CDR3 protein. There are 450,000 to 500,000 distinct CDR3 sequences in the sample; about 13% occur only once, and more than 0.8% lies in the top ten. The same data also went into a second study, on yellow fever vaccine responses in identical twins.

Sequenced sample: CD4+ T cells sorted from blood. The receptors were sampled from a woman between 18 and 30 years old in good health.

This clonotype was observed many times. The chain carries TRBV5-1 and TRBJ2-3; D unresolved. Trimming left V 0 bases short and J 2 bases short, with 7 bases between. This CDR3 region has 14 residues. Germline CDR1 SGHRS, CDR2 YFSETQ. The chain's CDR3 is CASSLAEVTDTQYF. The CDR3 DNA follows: TGCGCCAGCAGCTTGGCAGAGGTCACAGATACGCAGTATTTT.

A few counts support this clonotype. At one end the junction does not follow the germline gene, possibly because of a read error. CDR3 sequence (DNA): TGTGCCAGCAGCCTAGACGCTGGGTATGGCTACACCTTC. It is translated as CASSLDAGYGYTF. The rearrangement joins TRBV11-2 to TRBJ1-2; D not certain. CDR1 is SGHAT, CDR2 FQNNGV, per germline. The length of the CDR3 is 13 residues.

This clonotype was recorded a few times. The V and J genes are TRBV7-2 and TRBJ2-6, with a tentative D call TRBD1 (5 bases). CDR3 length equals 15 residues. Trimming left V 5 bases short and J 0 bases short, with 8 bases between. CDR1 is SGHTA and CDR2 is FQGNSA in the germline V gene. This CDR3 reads CASSRGHSGANVLTF. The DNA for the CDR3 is TGTGCCAGCAGCCGAGGACACTCTGGGGCCAACGTCCTGACTTTC.

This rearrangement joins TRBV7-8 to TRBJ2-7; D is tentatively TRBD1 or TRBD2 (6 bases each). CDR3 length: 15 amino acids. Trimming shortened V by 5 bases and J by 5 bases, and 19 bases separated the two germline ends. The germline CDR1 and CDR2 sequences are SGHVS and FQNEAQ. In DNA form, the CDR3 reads TGTGCCAGCAGCGCTAACTGGGGGGCGAGGAACGAGCAGTACTTC. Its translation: CASSANWGARNEQYF.

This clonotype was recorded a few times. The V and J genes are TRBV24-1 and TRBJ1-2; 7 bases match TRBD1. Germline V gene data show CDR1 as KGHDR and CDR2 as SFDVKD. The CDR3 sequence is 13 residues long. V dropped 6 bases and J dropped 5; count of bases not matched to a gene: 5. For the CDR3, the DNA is TGTGCCACCAGTTTGTCAGGGGGGTATGGCTACACCTTC. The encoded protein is CATSLSGGYGYTF.